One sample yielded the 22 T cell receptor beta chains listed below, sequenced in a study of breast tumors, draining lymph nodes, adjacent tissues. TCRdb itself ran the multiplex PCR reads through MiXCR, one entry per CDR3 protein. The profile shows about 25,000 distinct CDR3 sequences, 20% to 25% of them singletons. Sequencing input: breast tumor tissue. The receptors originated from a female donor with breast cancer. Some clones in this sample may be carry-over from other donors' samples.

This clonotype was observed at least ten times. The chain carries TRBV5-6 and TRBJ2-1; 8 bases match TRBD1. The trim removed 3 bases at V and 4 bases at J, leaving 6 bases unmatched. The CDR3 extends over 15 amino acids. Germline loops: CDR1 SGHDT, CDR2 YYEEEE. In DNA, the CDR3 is TGTGCCAGCAGCTCGGACAGGGTATTATACAATGAGCAGTTCTTC. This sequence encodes CASSSDRVLYNEQFF.

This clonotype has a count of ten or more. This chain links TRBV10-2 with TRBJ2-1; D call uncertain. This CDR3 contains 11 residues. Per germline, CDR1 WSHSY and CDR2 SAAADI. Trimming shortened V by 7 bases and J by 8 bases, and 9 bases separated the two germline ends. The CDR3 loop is CASTGADEQFF. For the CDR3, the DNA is TGCGCCAGCACTGGTGCCGATGAGCAGTTCTTC.

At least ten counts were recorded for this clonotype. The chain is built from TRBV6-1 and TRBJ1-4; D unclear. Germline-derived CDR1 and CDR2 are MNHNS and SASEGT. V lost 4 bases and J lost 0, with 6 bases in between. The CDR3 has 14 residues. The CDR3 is CASSGASTNEKLFF. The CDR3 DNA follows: TGTGCCAGCAGTGGAGCCTCAACTAATGAAAAACTGTTTTTT.

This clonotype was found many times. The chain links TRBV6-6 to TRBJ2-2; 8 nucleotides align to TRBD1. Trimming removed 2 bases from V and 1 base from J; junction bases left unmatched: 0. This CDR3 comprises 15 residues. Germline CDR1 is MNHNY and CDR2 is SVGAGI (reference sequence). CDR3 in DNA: TGTGCCAGCAGTTACGGGACAGGGAACACCGGGGAGCTGTTTTTT. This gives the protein CASSYGTGNTGELFF.

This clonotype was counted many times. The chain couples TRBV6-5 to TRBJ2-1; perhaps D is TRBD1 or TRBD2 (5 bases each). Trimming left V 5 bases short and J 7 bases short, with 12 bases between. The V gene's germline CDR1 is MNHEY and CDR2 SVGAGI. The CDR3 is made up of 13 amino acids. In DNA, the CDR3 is TGTGCCAGCAGTCCCCGGGGCGGGAATGAGCAGTTCTTC. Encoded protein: CASSPRGGNEQFF.

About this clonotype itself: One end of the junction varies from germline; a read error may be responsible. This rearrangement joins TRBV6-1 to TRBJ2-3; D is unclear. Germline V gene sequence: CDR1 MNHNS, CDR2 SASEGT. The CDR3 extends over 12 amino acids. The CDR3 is CACSVDADTQYF. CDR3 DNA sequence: TGTGCCTGCAGTGTAGATGCAGATACGCAGTATTTT.

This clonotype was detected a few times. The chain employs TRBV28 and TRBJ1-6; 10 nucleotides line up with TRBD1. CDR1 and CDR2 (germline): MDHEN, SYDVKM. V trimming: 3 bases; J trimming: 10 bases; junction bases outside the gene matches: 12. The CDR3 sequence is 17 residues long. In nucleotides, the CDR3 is TGTGCCAGCAGTTTCCCCCCAAGGACAGGGGGAAGGTCACCCCTCCACTTT. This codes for CASSFPPRTGGRSPLHF.

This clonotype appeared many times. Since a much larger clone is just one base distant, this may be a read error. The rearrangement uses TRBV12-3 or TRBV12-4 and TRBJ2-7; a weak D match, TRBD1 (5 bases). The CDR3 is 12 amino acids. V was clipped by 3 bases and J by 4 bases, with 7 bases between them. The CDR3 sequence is CASSLGRYEQYF. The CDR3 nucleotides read TGTGCCAGCAGTTTGGGGCGTTACGAGCAGTACTTC.

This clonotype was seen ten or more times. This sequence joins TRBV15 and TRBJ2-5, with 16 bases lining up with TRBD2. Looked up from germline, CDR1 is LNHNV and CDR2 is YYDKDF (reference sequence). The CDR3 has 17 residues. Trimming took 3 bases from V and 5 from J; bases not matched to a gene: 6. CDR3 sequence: CATSSGGLAGGQETQYF. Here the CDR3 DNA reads TGTGCCACCAGCAGTGGGGGACTAGCGGGAGGGCAGGAGACCCAGTACTTC.

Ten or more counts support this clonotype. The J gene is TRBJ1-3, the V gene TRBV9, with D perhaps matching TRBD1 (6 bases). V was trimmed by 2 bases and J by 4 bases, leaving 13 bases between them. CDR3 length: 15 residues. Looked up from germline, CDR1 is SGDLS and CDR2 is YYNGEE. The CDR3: CASSVGQFPGNTIYF. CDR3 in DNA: TGTGCCAGCAGCGTTGGACAGTTTCCGGGAAACACCATATATTTT.

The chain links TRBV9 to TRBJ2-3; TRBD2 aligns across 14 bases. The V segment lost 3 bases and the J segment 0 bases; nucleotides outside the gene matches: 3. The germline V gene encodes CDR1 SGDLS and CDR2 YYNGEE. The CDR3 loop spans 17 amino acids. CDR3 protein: CASSDRLAGGSTDTQYF. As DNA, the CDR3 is TGTGCCAGCAGCGACCGACTAGCGGGAGGGAGCACAGATACGCAGTATTTT.

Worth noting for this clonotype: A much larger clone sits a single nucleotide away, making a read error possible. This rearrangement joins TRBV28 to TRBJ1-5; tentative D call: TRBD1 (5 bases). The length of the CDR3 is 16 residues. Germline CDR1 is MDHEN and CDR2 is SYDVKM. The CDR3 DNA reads TGTGCCAGCTTACCCTCGGGACTTATTAGCAGTCAGCCCCAGCATTTT. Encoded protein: CASLPSGLISSQPQHF.

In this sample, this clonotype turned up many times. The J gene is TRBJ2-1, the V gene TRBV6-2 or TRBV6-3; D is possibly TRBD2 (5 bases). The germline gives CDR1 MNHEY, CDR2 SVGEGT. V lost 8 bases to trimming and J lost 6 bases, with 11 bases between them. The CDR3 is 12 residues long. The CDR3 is CASEGPRNEQFF. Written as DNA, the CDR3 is TGTGCCAGCGAGGGCCCTCGCAATGAGCAGTTCTTC.

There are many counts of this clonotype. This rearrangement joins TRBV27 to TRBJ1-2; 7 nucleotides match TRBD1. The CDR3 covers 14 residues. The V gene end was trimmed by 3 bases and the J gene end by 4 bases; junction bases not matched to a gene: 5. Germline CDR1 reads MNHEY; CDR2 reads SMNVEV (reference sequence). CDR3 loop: CASSFRTGSYGYTF. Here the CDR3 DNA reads TGTGCCAGCAGTTTTCGGACAGGCAGCTATGGCTACACCTTC.

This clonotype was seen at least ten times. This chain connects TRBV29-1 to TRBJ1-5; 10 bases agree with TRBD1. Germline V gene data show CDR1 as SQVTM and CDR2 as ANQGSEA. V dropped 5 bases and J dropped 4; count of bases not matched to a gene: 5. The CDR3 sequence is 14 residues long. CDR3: CSVSGQGDNQPQHF. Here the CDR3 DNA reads TGCAGCGTTAGCGGACAGGGGGATAATCAGCCCCAGCATTTT.

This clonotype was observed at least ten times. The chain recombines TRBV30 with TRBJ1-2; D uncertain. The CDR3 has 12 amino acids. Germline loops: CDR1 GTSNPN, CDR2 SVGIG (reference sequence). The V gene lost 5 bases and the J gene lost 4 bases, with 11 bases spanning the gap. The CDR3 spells CAWELEVYGYTF. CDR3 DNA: TGTGCCTGGGAGCTAGAAGTCTATGGCTACACCTTC. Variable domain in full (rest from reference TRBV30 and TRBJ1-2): SQTIHQWPATLVQPVGSPLSLECTVEGTSNPNLYWYRQAAGRGLQLLFYSVGIGQISSEVPQNLSASRPQDRQFILSSKKLLLSDSGFYLCAWELEVYGYTFGSGTRLTVV.

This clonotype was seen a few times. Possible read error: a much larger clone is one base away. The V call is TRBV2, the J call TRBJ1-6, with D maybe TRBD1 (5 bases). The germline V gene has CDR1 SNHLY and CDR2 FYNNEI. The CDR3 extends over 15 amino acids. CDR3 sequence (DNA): TGTGCCGGCAGTGGGGCCTCCGGCGATAATTCACCCCTCCACTTT. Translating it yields CAGSGASGDNSPLHF.

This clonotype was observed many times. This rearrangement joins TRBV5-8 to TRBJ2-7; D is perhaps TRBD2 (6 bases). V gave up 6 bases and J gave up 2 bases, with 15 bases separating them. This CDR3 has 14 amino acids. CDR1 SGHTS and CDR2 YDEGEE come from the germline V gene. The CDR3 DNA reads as TGTGCCAGCACCTCGGCGGGGCAGACCTACGAGCAGTACTTC. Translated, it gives CASTSAGQTYEQYF.

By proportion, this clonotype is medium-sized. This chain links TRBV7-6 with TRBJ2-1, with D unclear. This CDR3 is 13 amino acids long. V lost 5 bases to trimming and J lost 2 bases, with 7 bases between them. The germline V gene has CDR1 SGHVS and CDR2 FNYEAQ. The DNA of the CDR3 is TGTGCCAGCAGCCCCAACACCTACAATGAGCAGTTCTTC. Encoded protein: CASSPNTYNEQFF.

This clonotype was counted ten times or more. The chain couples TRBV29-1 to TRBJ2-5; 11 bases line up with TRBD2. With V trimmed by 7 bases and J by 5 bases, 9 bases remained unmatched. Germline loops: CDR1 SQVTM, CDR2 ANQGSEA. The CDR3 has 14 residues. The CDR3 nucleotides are TGCAGCGCTCTAGGGGCTAGCGGGGGGGAGACCCAGTACTTC. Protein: CSALGASGGETQYF.

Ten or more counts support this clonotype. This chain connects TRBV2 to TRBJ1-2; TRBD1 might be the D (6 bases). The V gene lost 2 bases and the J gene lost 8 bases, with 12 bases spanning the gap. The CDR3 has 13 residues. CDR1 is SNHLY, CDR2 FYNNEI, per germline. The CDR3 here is CASSENRDGGYTF. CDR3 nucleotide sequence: TGTGCCAGCAGTGAAAACAGGGATGGAGGCTACACCTTC.

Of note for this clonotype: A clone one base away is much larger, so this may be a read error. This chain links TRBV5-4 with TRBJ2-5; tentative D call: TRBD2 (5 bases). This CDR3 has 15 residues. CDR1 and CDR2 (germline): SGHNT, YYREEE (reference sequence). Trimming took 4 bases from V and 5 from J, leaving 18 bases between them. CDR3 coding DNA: TGTGCCAGCAGCCCCCGGGGTAGCACGACGGAGACCCAGTACTTC. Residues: CASSPRGSTTETQYF.